The present T cell receptor (beta chain) was sequenced within a study of OX40 agonist ivuxolimab in advanced cancers. Study at large: An agonistic human IgG2 monoclonal antibody against OX40 (CD134) was given. Recorded diagnoses for dose-escalation patients were hepatocellular carcinoma, melanoma, renal cell or head and neck cancer.

Clones were sequenced by immunoSEQ multiplex PCR, and TCRdb holds only the in-frame ones, with some missing. The repertoire includes about 58,000 clones, around 78% of them detected once, and approximately 3.1% sits in the top ten. The V gene's germline CDR1 is SEHNR and CDR2 FQNEAQ (reference sequence). V gave up 8 bases and J gave up 2 bases, with 6 bases separating them. The CDR3 has 11 residues. This receptor was obtained from an adult with an advanced solid tumor such as melanoma, head and neck, liver or kidney cancer. Sequencing used CD4+ or CD8+ T cells sorted from blood, obtained in a trial of the OX40 agonist ivuxolimab. The rearrangement joins TRBV7-9 to TRBJ2-5, with D perhaps matching TRBD1 (6 bases). CDR3 in amino acids: CASGQQETQYF. The CDR3 DNA sequence: TGTGCCAGCGGACAGCAAGAGACCCAGTACTTC.